A selection of T cell receptor beta chains follows, all from one sample in a study of glioma-infiltrating T cells. One entry per CDR3 protein results from TCRdb running MiXCR on the multiplex PCR reads. The sample yields some 99,000 distinct CDR3 sequences, 25% to 30% seen once. The material sequenced was glioma tissue, nonneoplastic brain tissue, or PBMCs (not recorded which). The receptors originated from a human donor with low-grade glioma or glioblastoma, undergoing nonglioma brain surgery, or in good health (not recorded which). Each CDR3 is given with its conserved first and last residue. The order of the fields is D gene, clone size, J gene, V gene, CDR3 DNA, CDR3 protein. D genes are given only for firm matches. Clone size is not always given. Where it is, it says once, few, many or a class for expanded clones.

>NA|many|TRBJ2-7|TRBV20-1
TGCAGTGCTAGTACCGGGACTCCTCTCTACGAGCAGTACTTC
CSASTGTPLYEQYF
>NA|NA|TRBJ2-5|TRBV18
TGTGCCAGCTCCCTCCAAGAGATCCAGTACTTC
CASSLQEIQYF
>NA|many|TRBJ2-7|TRBV10-2
TGCGCCAGCAGTGAGGGTGGGGCGGTTCTCCCCTACGAGCAGTACTTC
CASSEGGAVLPYEQYF
>TRBD1|NA|TRBJ2-1|TRBV18
TGTGCCAGCTCACTTGGGACAGGGGCCGACAATGATCAGTTCTTC
CASSLGTGADNDQFF
>NA|once|TRBJ1-2|TRBV6-1
TGTGCCAGCAGGCCCCCTTCGGTGAAGGTCTTGCTCTATTGCTACACCTTC
CASRPPSVKVLLYCYTF
>NA|many|TRBJ2-5|TRBV7-2
TGTGCCAGCAGCTTAGTTTGGACAGAGACCCAGTACTTC
CASSLVWTETQYF
>NA|many|TRBJ2-7|TRBV6-1
TGTGCCAGCAACCCGACAGCTCCCTACGAGCAGTACTTC
CASNPTAPYEQYF
>TRBD2|NA|TRBJ2-1|TRBV6-5
TGTGCCAGCAGTAAAGTGGGACTAGCCAACAATGCGCAGTTCTTC
CASSKVGLANNAQFF
>NA|NA|TRBJ2-3|TRBV5-4
TGTGCCAGCAGCTCTGGGACGGCGGGAGATACGCAGTATTTT
CASSSGTAGDTQYF
>NA|many|TRBJ2-3|TRBV19
TGTGCCAGTAGTATAGATCCAACTAGGGGCGCAGCTAGCACAGATACGCAGTATTTT
CASSIDPTRGAASTDTQYF
>TRBD2|few|TRBJ2-1|TRBV29-1
TGCAGCGTTTCTAGCGGGAGTCCGTCCTACAATGAGCAGTTCTTC
CSVSSGSPSYNEQFF
>NA|NA|TRBJ2-4|TRBV7-9
TGTGCCAGCAGCTCCCAAAAGACCGCGGCCAAAAACATTCAGTACTTC
CASSSQKTAAKNIQYF
>NA|NA|TRBJ1-2|TRBV2
TGTGCCAGCAGTGCGAGCTCGCTGAGTGGCCACACCTTC
CASSASSLSGHTF
>NA|many|TRBJ1-5|TRBV4-2
TGTGCCAGCACCCCATGGGCGGGAAGTAATCAGCCCCAGCATTTT
CASTPWAGSNQPQHF
>NA|many|TRBJ1-3|TRBV28
TGTGCCAGCAGCTGGGGGACGACGGGTGGAAACACCATATATTTT
CASSWGTTGGNTIYF
>NA|NA|TRBJ1-5|TRBV19
TGTGCCAGTAGTATACAGTTAAGCAATCAGCCCCAGCATTTT
CASSIQLSNQPQHF
>TRBD2|few|TRBJ2-2|TRBV19
TGTGCCAGTAGTATAGGGCTAGCGGGAGTAAGAGGAACCGGGGAGCTGTTTTTT
CASSIGLAGVRGTGELFF
>NA|NA|TRBJ2-7|TRBV4-1
TGCGCCAGCAGCTTATCGCCAGGGATTTCATCCGAGCAGTACTTC
CASSLSPGISSEQYF
>TRBD1|few|TRBJ1-6|TRBV18
TGTGCCAGCTCACCCGGGACAGGGGCGAATTCACCCCTCCACTTT
CASSPGTGANSPLHF
>TRBD1|many|TRBJ2-7|TRBV6-1
TGTGCCAGCAGTTCCCCGCGCAGGGGGCGCGACGAGCAGTACTTC
CASSSPRRGRDEQYF
>NA|many|TRBJ1-2|TRBV29-1
TGCAGCGTTGGTCGACTGACAGATAACTATGGCTACACCTTC
CSVGRLTDNYGYTF
>NA|many|TRBJ1-1|TRBV18
TGTGCCAGCTCACCACCGGTCGGTGAAGCTTTCTTT
CASSPPVGEAFF
>TRBD1|many|TRBJ1-6|TRBV20-1
TGCAGTGCTACGAATTCCGGGACAGGGGACTCACCCCTCCACTTT
CSATNSGTGDSPLHF
>TRBD1|many|TRBJ2-5|TRBV6-1
TGTGCCAGCAGTCACAGGGGGCGGCCTCAAGAGACCCAGTACTTC
CASSHRGRPQETQYF
>TRBD1|many|TRBJ1-2|TRBV18
TGTGCCAGCCTAGACAGGGTCGACTCCGGCTACACCTTC
CASLDRVDSGYTF
>NA|few|TRBJ2-1|TRBV4-3
TGCGCCAGCAGCCAAGATCTCGGCGGGACCGAGCAGTTCTTC
CASSQDLGGTEQFF
>NA|NA|TRBJ2-5|TRBV7-3
TGTGCCAGCAGCTCGTCGGGCATCCAAGAGACCCAGTACTTC
CASSSSGIQETQYF
>NA|NA|TRBJ2-3|TRBV12-3/TRBV12-4
TGTGCCAGCAGTCCCCGGAGGGTGAGCACAGATACGCAGTATTTT
CASSPRRVSTDTQYF
>NA|many|TRBJ2-6|TRBV6-1
TGTGCCAGCAGTTATCTAGGAGTGGAGTCTTCCGGGGCCAACGTCCTGACTTTC
CASSYLGVESSGANVLTF
>NA|NA|TRBJ2-3|TRBV20-1
TGCAGTGCTAGGGGGCTCAGGACCCATCAGCCCCAGTATTTT
CSARGLRTHQPQYF
>TRBD2|many|TRBJ2-2|TRBV27
TGTGCCAGCAGTAAGACTAGCGGGAGAATGGGCACCGGGGAGCTGTTTTTT
CASSKTSGRMGTGELFF
>NA|once|TRBJ2-7|TRBV29-1
TGCAGCGTTGAACTCTACTACGAGCAGTACTTC
CSVELYYEQYF
>NA|many|TRBJ1-5|TRBV6-2/TRBV6-3
TGTGCCAGCAGTTACCCGGAAGGGTCAACCCAGCATTTT
CASSYPEGSTQHF
>NA|NA|TRBJ2-7|TRBV29-1
TGCAGCGTTTCTGCAGGTCAAATGTCCTACGAGCAGTACTTC
CSVSAGQMSYEQYF
>TRBD2|many|TRBJ2-7|TRBV7-6
TGTGCCAGCAGCTCCCTAAGGGGGACTAGCGTAACCTACGAGCAGTACTTC
CASSSLRGTSVTYEQYF
>NA|many|TRBJ1-1|TRBV6-1
TGTGCCAGCACCCGAGGGATGAACACTGAAGCTTTCTTT
CASTRGMNTEAFF
>TRBD1|once|TRBJ1-2|TRBV7-9
TGTGCCAGCAGCTTCGGACAGGTGATGACTAACTATGGCTACACCTTC
CASSFGQVMTNYGYTF
>TRBD2|many|TRBJ2-3|TRBV29-1
TGCAGCGTTAGAGATGGGACTAGCGTCGATACGCAGTATTTT
CSVRDGTSVDTQYF
>NA|many|TRBJ2-7|TRBV27
TGTGCCAGCACCCCTGCAGACAGACCTTACGAGCAGTACTTC
CASTPADRPYEQYF
>NA|many|TRBJ2-5|TRBV9
TGTGCCAGCAGCCCCCGTGGATACCAAGAGACCCAGTACTTC
CASSPRGYQETQYF
>TRBD2|many|TRBJ2-1|TRBV28
TGTGCCAGCAGACCGGGACTAGCGGCTGCCGTCTTC
CASRPGLAAAVF
>NA|medium-sized|TRBJ1-2|TRBV20-1
TGCAGTGTTAACTATGGCTACACCTTC
CSVNYGYTF
>NA|NA|TRBJ2-3|TRBV4-2
TGTGCCAGCAGCCAATTATTTGAGGGGTTCACTGGTACGCAGTATTTT
CASSQLFEGFTGTQYF
>TRBD1|many|TRBJ1-1|TRBV6-2/TRBV6-3
TGTGCCAGCAGTTACGGGCAGGGGGGCACTGAAGCTTTCTTT
CASSYGQGGTEAFF
>NA|few|TRBJ2-5|TRBV19
TGTGCCAGTAGTATCGGGCCCACCCAAGAGACCCAGTACTTC
CASSIGPTQETQYF
>TRBD1|few|TRBJ1-2|TRBV3-1
TGTGCCAGCAGCCAAGATTGGGTCCGGGACAGTCCTAACTATGGCTACACCTTC
CASSQDWVRDSPNYGYTF
>TRBD1|many|TRBJ1-1|TRBV5-1
TGCGCCAGCAGCCCGCGACAGGGTTTGAACACTGAAGCTTTCTTT
CASSPRQGLNTEAFF
>TRBD1|NA|TRBJ2-1|TRBV7-2
TGTGCCAGCAGCTTAGCCGGGACAGGGATGGGCAATAAGCAGTTCTTC
CASSLAGTGMGNKQFF
>NA|many|TRBJ1-1|TRBV28
TGTGCCAGCAGTCCCCCGGGGGAAACTGAAGCTTTCTTT
CASSPPGETEAFF
>TRBD2|many|TRBJ2-1|TRBV6-5
TGTGCCAGCAGTTACCCCCTTTCCGGGGGGGCGCTTGAGCAGTTCTTC
CASSYPLSGGALEQFF
>NA|NA|TRBJ1-5|TRBV19
TGTGCCACCTCGGCCAGGGAAAACAATCAGCCCCAGCATTTT
CATSARENNQPQHF
>TRBD2|NA|TRBJ2-1|TRBV4-3
TGCGCCAGCAGCCAAGGTTTTCCGGGACTAGCATTTGGTGAGCAGTTCTTC
CASSQGFPGLAFGEQFF
>NA|many|TRBJ1-2|TRBV4-3
TGCGCCAGCAGCCAGGGCTCTGGGACAACTCGCTTCTATGGCTACACCTTC
CASSQGSGTTRFYGYTF